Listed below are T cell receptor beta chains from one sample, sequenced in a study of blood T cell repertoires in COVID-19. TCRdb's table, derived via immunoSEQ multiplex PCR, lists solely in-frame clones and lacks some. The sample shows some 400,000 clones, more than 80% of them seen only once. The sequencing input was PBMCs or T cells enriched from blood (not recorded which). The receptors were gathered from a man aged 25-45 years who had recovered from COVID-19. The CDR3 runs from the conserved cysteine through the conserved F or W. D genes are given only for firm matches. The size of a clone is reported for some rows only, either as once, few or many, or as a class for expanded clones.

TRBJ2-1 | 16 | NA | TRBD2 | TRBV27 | TGTGCCAGCAGTTTCGGGACTAGCGGGAGTCCCAATGAGCAGTTCTTC | CASSFGTSGSPNEQFF
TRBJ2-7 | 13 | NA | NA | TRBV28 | TGTGCCAGCAGTACAGGCACTATGGGGGAGCAGTACTTC | CASSTGTMGEQYF
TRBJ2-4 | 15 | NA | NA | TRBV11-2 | TGTGCCAGCAGCTTAATCGGGAACCTCAAAAACATTCAGTACTTC | CASSLIGNLKNIQYF
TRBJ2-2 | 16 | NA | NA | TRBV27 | TGTGCCAGCAGCCCTTCCAGGGGAGGGCTCACCGGGGAGCTGTTTTTT | CASSPSRGGLTGELFF
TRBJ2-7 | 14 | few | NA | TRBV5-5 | TGTGCCAGCACTGAGAAGGGACTTCACTGGGAGCAGTACTTC | CASTEKGLHWEQYF
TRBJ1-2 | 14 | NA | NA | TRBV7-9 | TGTGCCAGCAGCTTAGAGATGCGGGGAGGAGGCTACACCTTC | CASSLEMRGGGYTF
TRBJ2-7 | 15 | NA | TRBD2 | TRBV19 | TGTGCCAGTAGTATGACTAGCGGGTTCTCCTACGAGCAGTACTTC | CASSMTSGFSYEQYF
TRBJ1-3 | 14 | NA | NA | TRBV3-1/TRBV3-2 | TGTGCCAGCAGCCTTCGGGGAACTGGAAACACCATATATTTT | CASSLRGTGNTIYF
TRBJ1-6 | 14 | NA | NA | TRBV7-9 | TGTGCCAGCCAGGGGAGCTCCTATAATTCACCCCTCCACTTT | CASQGSSYNSPLHF
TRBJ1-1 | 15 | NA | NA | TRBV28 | TGTGCCAGCAGAAAGCCCATAGGGGAGAACACTGAAGCTTTCTTT | CASRKPIGENTEAFF
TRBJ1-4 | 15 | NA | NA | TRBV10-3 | TGTGCCATCAGTGAGTCCCAGGGGATTAGTGAAAAACTGTTTTTT | CAISESQGISEKLFF
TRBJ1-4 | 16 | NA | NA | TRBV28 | TGTGCCAGCAGTCCTGCCGGCGGGGGATTTAATGAAAAACTGTTTTTT | CASSPAGGGFNEKLFF
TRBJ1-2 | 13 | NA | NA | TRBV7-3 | TGTGCCAGCAGCTCCGACGGGAACTATGGCTACACCTTC | CASSSDGNYGYTF
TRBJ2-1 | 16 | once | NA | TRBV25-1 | TGTGCCAGCAGTGAATATAGTGGTCGGGCCTACAATGAGCAGTTCTTC | CASSEYSGRAYNEQFF
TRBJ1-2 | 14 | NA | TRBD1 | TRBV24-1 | TGTGCCACCAGTGACCCCGGACAGGGCTATGGCTACACCTTC | CATSDPGQGYGYTF
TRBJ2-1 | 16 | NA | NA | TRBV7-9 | TGTGCCAGCAGCCTGGTCTGGCGGGCAGACTACAATGAGCAGTTCTTC | CASSLVWRADYNEQFF
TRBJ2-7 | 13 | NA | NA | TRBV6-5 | TGTGCCAGCAGTTTAGTACAGAACTACGAGCAGTACTTC | CASSLVQNYEQYF
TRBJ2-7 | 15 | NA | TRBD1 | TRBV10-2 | TGCGCCAGCAGTGCGGGACAGGGGGGGATCTACGAGCAGTACTTC | CASSAGQGGIYEQYF
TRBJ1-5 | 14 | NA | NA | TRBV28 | TGTGCCAGCAGTCCCCCAGGGAGCAATCAGCCCCAGCATTTT | CASSPPGSNQPQHF
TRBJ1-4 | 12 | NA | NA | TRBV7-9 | TGTGCCAGCAGCTTATCGGGTGAAAAACTGTTTTTT | CASSLSGEKLFF
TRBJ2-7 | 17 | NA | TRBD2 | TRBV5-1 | TGCGCCAGCAGCTTGAGGGCGGGAGGGCAGACAACTTACGAGCAGTACTTC | CASSLRAGGQTTYEQYF
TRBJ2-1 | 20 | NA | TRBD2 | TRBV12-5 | TGTGCTAGTGGTTTGGTATTCTCACTCTGGACTAGCGGGACCATGGGTGAGCAGTTCTTC | CASGLVFSLWTSGTMGEQFF
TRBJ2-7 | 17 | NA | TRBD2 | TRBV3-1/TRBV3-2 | TGTGCCAGCAGCCCAGAAAAGGGGCTAGCGGGGTCCTACGAGCAGTACTTC | CASSPEKGLAGSYEQYF
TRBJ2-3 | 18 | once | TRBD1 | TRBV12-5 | TGTGCTAGTGGTGCCTCCAAATCCGGGACAGGGTGGTCAGATACGCAGTATTTT | CASGASKSGTGWSDTQYF
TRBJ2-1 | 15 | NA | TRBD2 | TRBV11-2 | TGTGCCAGCAGCTTAGGGACTAGCGGAGTCAATGAGCAGTTCTTC | CASSLGTSGVNEQFF
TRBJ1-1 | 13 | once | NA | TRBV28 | NA | CASSSSAGTEAFF
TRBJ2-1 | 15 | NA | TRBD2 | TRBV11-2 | TGTGCCAGCAGCAATTGGGGAGGGAGGGGTAATGAGCAGTTCTTC | CASSNWGGRGNEQFF
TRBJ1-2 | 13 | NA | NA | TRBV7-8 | TGTGCCAGCAGCTTCACAGTTAACTATGGCTACACCTTC | CASSFTVNYGYTF
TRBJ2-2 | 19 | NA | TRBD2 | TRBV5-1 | TGCGCCAGCAGCGTCGGGACTAGCGGGATTGGGGGGAACACCGGGGAGCTGTTTTTT | CASSVGTSGIGGNTGELFF
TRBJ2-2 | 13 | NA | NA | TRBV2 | TGTGCCAGCGGGGAACAGGGCACCGGGGAGCTGTTTTTT | CASGEQGTGELFF
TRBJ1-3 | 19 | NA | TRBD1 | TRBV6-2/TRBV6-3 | TGTGCCAGCAGCCCTACGACAGGGGGAACGTTCTCTACTGGAAACACCATATATTTT | CASSPTTGGTFSTGNTIYF
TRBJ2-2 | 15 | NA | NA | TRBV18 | TGTGCCAGCTCAGTACAGGGAAAGAACACCGGGGAGCTGTTTTTT | CASSVQGKNTGELFF
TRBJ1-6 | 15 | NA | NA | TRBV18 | TGTGCCAGCTCACCTCAGGGGCCCCAGGGTTCACCCCTCCACTTT | CASSPQGPQGSPLHF
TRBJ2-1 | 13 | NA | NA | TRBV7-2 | TGTGCCAGCAGCCGGGAACGGCGGGATGAGCAGTTCTTC | CASSRERRDEQFF
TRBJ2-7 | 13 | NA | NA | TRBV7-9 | TGTGCCAGCAGTTCCAGCGCCCAGGGCCAGCAGTACTTC | CASSSSAQGQQYF
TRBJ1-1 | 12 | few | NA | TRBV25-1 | TGTGCCAGCAGTGAGGGGAGTTTTGAAGCTTTCTTT | CASSEGSFEAFF
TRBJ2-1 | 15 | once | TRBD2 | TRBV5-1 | TGCGCCAGCAGCTTGGGTTCGGGGGGTGTCAATGAGCAGTTCTTC | CASSLGSGGVNEQFF
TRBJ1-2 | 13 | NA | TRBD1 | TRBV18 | TGTGCCAGCTCACAGGACAGGGTGAGGGGCTACACCTTC | CASSQDRVRGYTF
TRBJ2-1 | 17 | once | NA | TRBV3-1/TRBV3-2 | TGTGCCAGCAGCCAAGACCGGGCGGGGGCGTACATGAATGAGCAGTTCTTC | CASSQDRAGAYMNEQFF
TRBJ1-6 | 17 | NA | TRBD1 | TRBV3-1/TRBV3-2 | TGTGCCAGCAGCCAAGATAGGAGGGGGCGGTTAGGATCACCCCTCCACTTT | CASSQDRRGRLGSPLHF
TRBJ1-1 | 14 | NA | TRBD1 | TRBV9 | TGTGCCAGCAGCGAGACAGGGGTGAACACTGAAGCTTTCTTT | CASSETGVNTEAFF